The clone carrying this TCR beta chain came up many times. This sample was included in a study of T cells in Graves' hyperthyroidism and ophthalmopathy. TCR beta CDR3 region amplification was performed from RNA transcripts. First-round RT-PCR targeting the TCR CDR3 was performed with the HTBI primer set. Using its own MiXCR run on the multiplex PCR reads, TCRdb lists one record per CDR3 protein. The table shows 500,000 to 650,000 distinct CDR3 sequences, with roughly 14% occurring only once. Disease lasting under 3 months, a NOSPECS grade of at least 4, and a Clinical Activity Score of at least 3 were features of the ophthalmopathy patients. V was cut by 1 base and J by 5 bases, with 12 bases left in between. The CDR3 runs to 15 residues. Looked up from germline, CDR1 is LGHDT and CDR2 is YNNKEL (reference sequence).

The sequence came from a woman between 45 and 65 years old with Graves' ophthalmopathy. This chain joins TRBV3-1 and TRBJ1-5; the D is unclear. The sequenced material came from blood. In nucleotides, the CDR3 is TGTGCCAGCAGCCAAGCTGGTCGGGCCGATCAGCCCCAGCATTTT. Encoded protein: CASSQAGRADQPQHF.